Each of the 19 T cell receptor beta chains below was sequenced from the same sample in a study of regulatory T cells in long-lasting Graves disease. Libraries of TCR beta came from iRepertoire HTBI primers plus Arm-PCR of CDR3 regions. One entry per CDR3 protein, called by TCRdb with MiXCR from the multiplex PCR reads. The profile shows a few hundred thousand distinct CDR3 sequences, approximately 12% of them singletons. Time point defined: newly diagnosed GD, antithyroid drugs for less than 3 months. Construction of the TCR library relied on RNA isolated from PBMCs. This sample was also put to use in a study of T cells in Graves' hyperthyroidism and ophthalmopathy.

The starting material was peripheral blood mononuclear cells (PBMCs), obtained at new diagnosis, from a patient treated with antithyroid drugs. These receptors were collected from a man aged 30-40 years with Graves disease.

This clonotype appeared many times. The rearrangement links TRBV9 to TRBJ2-1, with D perhaps TRBD2 (5 bases). With 4 bases removed from V and 6 bases from J, the gap between germline ends came to 14 bases. The CDR3 runs 14 residues. Germline CDR1 reads SGDLS; CDR2 reads YYNGEE. In DNA form, the CDR3 reads TGTGCCAGCAGCCACGGCCGGGAAGGCAATGAGCAGTTCTTC. It translates to CASSHGREGNEQFF.

In its sample, this clonotype was seen many times. The chain uses TRBV28 and TRBJ2-7; no clear D gene. Trimming pared 6 bases from V and 0 bases from J, leaving 21 bases between. This CDR3 has 17 amino acids. CDR1 is MDHEN and CDR2 is SYDVKM in the germline V gene. Here the CDR3 reads CASSPGTASMYSYEQYF. CDR3 DNA: TGTGCCAGCAGCCCCGGCACGGCGAGCATGTACTCCTACGAGCAGTACTTC.

This clonotype turned up a few times. This chain connects TRBV30 to TRBJ1-5, with TRBD1 matching 7 bases. CDR1 and CDR2 (germline): GTSNPN, SVGIG (reference sequence). The ends lost 0 bases at V and 9 bases at J; junction bases unmatched: 5. The CDR3 is 13 amino acids. CDR3 bases: TGTGCCTGGAGTGTGCAGGGGGGTTCGCCCCAGCATTTT. Encoded protein: CAWSVQGGSPQHF.

This clonotype appeared a few times. The CDR3 sequence is CASSLIWTSSTDTQYF. Written as DNA, the CDR3 is TGTGCCAGCAGTTTAATATGGACTTCTAGCACAGATACGCAGTATTTT. This chain joins TRBV27 and TRBJ2-3, with D maybe TRBD2 (5 bases). The CDR3 contains 16 residues. The V gene's germline CDR1 is MNHEY and CDR2 SMNVEV (reference sequence). Deletions cut 2 bases from V and 0 bases from J, with 12 bases between.

This clonotype was recorded many times. This sequence joins TRBV18 and TRBJ1-5; 12 nucleotides line up with TRBD1. V dropped 3 bases and J dropped 3; count of bases not matched to a gene: 3. CDR1 KGHSH and CDR2 LQKENI come from the germline V gene. This CDR3 comprises 16 residues. The CDR3 spells CASSPGTGGNNQPQHF. CDR3 nucleotides: TGTGCCAGCTCACCCGGGACAGGGGGCAACAATCAGCCCCAGCATTTT.

This clonotype came up many times. This chain connects TRBV27 to TRBJ2-2; D might be TRBD1 (5 bases). Germline values: CDR1 MNHEY, CDR2 SMNVEV (reference sequence). This CDR3 has 15 amino acids. V lost 0 bases and J 4 bases, leaving 9 bases between the germline ends. Written as DNA, the CDR3 is TGTGCCAGCAGTTTATCCCCGACAGCCACCGGGGAGCTGTTTTTT. Its translation is CASSLSPTATGELFF.

This clonotype was observed at least ten times. V is TRBV29-1 and J is TRBJ2-7; D unclear. This CDR3 spans 14 amino acids. Trimming pared 4 bases from V and 3 bases from J, leaving 16 bases between. Germline V gives CDR1 SQVTM, CDR2 ANQGSEA. CDR3 amino acids: CSVVFGSVGYEQYF. In nucleotides, the CDR3 is TGCAGCGTTGTTTTCGGGTCCGTTGGCTACGAGCAGTACTTC.

This clonotype was counted many times. The J gene is TRBJ2-1, the V gene TRBV20-1, with 9 bases matching TRBD2. There are 14 residues in the CDR3. Trimming removed 3 bases from V and 7 bases from J; junction bases left unmatched: 7. Looked up from germline, CDR1 is DFQATT and CDR2 is SNEGSKA (reference sequence). The CDR3 DNA sequence: TGCAGTGCTAGTGGTAGCGGGAGCACTAATGAGCAGTTCTTC. Amino acids: CSASGSGSTNEQFF.

Many counts were recorded for this clonotype. The genes are TRBV2 and TRBJ1-4, with D perhaps TRBD1 (5 bases). Germline-derived CDR1 and CDR2 are SNHLY and FYNNEI. This CDR3 is built from 13 residues. V was pared by 9 bases and J by 5 bases, with 13 bases between. DNA of the CDR3: TGTGCCAGTAGACAGTTTTTCAATGAAAAACTGTTTTTT. It is translated as CASRQFFNEKLFF.

In its sample, this clonotype was seen many times. V usage is TRBV20-1 and J usage is TRBJ2-1, with 8 bases matching TRBD2. Germline lookup yields CDR1 DFQATT and CDR2 SNEGSKA (reference sequence). The V gene end was trimmed by 1 base and the J gene end by 1 base; junction bases not matched to a gene: 6. The CDR3 loop spans 16 amino acids. DNA of the CDR3: TGCAGTGCTAGAGGGGGGGGCGGGAGGTCCTACAATGAGCAGTTCTTC. Encoded protein: CSARGGGGRSYNEQFF.

The CDR3 nucleotides read TGTGCCATTTCGGGACCCGGGACTAGCGGGAGTCAAAGCTACAATGAGCAGTTCTTC. Residues: CAISGPGTSGSQSYNEQFF. V gene TRBV10-3 combines with J gene TRBJ2-1, with 14 bases that match TRBD2. The germline CDR1 and CDR2 sequences are ENHRY and SYGVKD. The V gene end was trimmed by 9 bases and the J gene end by 3 bases; junction bases not matched to a gene: 16. The CDR3 has 19 amino acids.

In its sample, this clonotype was seen a few times. The gene calls are TRBV29-1 and TRBJ2-3, with D unresolved. V lost 4 bases, J lost 3 bases, and 11 bases lay in between. This CDR3 has 13 amino acids. Germline values: CDR1 SQVTM, CDR2 ANQGSEA. Written as DNA, the CDR3 is TGCAGCGTTGGCGTAAGACTGACAGATACGCAGTATTTT. Translation gives CSVGVRLTDTQYF.

Points on this clonotype: Just one base apart from a much larger clone, this may be a read error. J is TRBJ2-5 and V is TRBV6-1; D ambiguous. This CDR3 spans 16 amino acids. Germline assignment: CDR1 MNHNS and CDR2 SASEGT. The CDR3 region has the DNA TGTGCCAGCAGTAAAGCTGTCCACCTATACCAAGAGACCCAGTACTTC. It specifies CASSKAVHLYQETQYF.

This clonotype has only one observation. This chain uses TRBV2 with TRBJ2-5; 9 bases fit TRBD1. V was clipped by 4 bases and J by 1 base; unmatched bases: 4. CDR1 is SNHLY, CDR2 FYNNEI, per germline. The CDR3 consists of 15 residues. The CDR3 nucleotides read TGTGCCAGCAGTGCGGACAGGGGAACCCAAGAGACCCAGTACTTC. Translated: CASSADRGTQETQYF.

Remarks on this clonotype: It may be a read error: a sequence one base away is much more abundant. The CDR3 protein is CASGLDLAGSSYEQYF. The CDR3 bases are TGTGCCAGCGGCTTGGACCTAGCGGGCTCCTCCTACGAGCAGTACTTC. V usage is TRBV9 and J usage is TRBJ2-7; 8 positions agree with TRBD2. The ends lost 7 bases at V and 0 bases at J; junction bases unmatched: 12. This CDR3 contains 16 residues. Germline-derived CDR1 and CDR2 are SGDLS and YYNGEE.

With regard to this clonotype: Just one base apart from a much larger clone, this may be a read error. The genes are TRBV10-3 and TRBJ1-3, with D unclear. The germline V gene encodes CDR1 ENHRY and CDR2 SYGVKD. There are 17 residues in the CDR3. The DNA of the CDR3 is TGTGCCACCAGTGGCGGATCAAAGGCGAGGCCTGGAAACACCATATATTTT. It encodes CATSGGSKARPGNTIYF.

This clonotype was recorded at least ten times. The chain couples TRBV11-3 to TRBJ2-1; D remains ambiguous. The CDR3 has 12 residues. CDR1 and CDR2 (germline): SGHNT, YENEEA. The V end was cut by 5 bases, the J end by 10 bases, with 12 bases between. The CDR3, as DNA: TGTGCCAGCAGCCAGAGGCTATCGGAGCAGTTCTTC. It codes for CASSQRLSEQFF.

This clonotype was seen many times. At one boundary the junction diverges from the germline segment, which might be a read error. This chain joins TRBV15 and TRBJ1-2; no reliable D call. CDR1 and CDR2 from the germline V gene are LNHNV and YYDKDF (reference sequence). The CDR3 is 13 residues long. In DNA, the CDR3 is TGTGCCACCAGCCGAGACCGAAGAGGGAGCTACACCTTC. Translating gives CATSRDRRGSYTF.

The table lists this clonotype with many counts. This chain joins TRBV2 and TRBJ2-6; weak D call: TRBD2 (5 bases). Trimming stripped 10 bases from V and 0 bases from J, with 13 bases between. The CDR3 has 15 amino acids. Germline V CDR1 and CDR2: SNHLY, FYNNEI. DNA for the CDR3: TGTGCCACTATGAGGGATCTCTCTGGGGCCAACGTCCTGACTTTC. It encodes CATMRDLSGANVLTF.